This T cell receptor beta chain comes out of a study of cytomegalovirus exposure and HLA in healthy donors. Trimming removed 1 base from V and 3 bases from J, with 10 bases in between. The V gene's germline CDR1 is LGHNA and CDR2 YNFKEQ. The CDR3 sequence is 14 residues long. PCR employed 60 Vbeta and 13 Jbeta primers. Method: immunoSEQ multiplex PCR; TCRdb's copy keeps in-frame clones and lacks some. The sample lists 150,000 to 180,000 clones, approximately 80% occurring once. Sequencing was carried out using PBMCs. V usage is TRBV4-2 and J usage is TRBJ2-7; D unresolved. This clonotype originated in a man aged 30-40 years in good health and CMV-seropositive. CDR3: CASSQGAGLYEQYF. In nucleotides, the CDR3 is TGTGCCAGCAGCCAAGGGGCAGGCCTCTACGAGCAGTACTTC.